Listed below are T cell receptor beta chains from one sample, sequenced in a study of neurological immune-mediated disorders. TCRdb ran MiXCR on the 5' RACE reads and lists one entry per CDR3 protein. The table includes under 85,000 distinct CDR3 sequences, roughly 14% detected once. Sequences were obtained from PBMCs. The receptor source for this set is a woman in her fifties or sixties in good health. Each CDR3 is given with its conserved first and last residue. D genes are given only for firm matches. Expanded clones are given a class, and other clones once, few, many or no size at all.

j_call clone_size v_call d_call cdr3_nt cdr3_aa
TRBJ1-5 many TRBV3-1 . TGTGCCAGCAGCCAGTACAATCAGCCCCAGCATTTT CASSQYNQPQHF
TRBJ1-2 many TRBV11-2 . TGTGCCAGCAGCAACAAGAGCTACACCTTC CASSNKSYTF
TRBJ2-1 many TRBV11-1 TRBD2 TGTGCCAGCAGCCCAAGGGGACTAGCGGAACGCTACAATGAGCAGTTCTTC CASSPRGLAERYNEQFF
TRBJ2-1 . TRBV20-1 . TGCAGTGCTAGAGCCACGACCGGGAAAGCCTTCAATGAGCAGTTCTTC CSARATTGKAFNEQFF
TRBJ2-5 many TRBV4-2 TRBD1 TGTGCCAGCAGCCAGGTTCAGGGACAGGGGGATGAGACCCAGTACTTC CASSQVQGQGDETQYF
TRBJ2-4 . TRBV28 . TGTGCCAGCAGCTCCCTCCCCGCCCACATTCAGTACTTC CASSSLPAHIQYF
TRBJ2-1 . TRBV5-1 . TGCTCCAGCAGCTTGGGAGACAATGAGCAGTTCTTC CSSSLGDNEQFF
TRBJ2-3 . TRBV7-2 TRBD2 TGTGCCAGCAGCCCCCGTTGGCTAGCGGGGGTTAGCACAGATACGCAGTATTTT CASSPRWLAGVSTDTQYF
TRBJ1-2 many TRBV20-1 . TGCAGTGCTAGCCCTCAGAAACAGTCCTATGGCTACACCTTC CSASPQKQSYGYTF
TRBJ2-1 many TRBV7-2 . TGTGCCAGCAGCGCCGCAGGAGGGGGGCAGCAGTTCTTC CASSAAGGGQQFF
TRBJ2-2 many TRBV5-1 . TGCGCCAGCAGCTCCATCGGACAGAACACCGGGGAGCTGTTTTTT CASSSIGQNTGELFF
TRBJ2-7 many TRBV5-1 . TGCGCCAGCGCAATCCTACAGGGTCCCTACGAGCAGTACTTC CASAILQGPYEQYF
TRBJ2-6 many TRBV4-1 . TGCGCCAGCAGCCTTTTCCAGGGCTCTGGGGCCAACGTCCTGACTTTC CASSLFQGSGANVLTF
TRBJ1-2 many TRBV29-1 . TGCAGCTACTTTAGGACAGACGACTATGGCTACACCTTC CSYFRTDDYGYTF
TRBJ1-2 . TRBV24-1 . TGTGCCACCTGGGACGGTTCTAACTATGGCTACACCTTC CATWDGSNYGYTF
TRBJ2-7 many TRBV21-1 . TGTGCCAGACGAGGTTCAGGACAGGGATTCTACGAGCAGTACTTC CARRGSGQGFYEQYF
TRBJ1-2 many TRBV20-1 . TGCAGTGCTAGGAGGGACGGACAAAACTATGGCTACACCTTC CSARRDGQNYGYTF
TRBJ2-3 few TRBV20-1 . TGCAGTGCTAGAGATCTGAAAGGACGTAATACGCAGTATTTT CSARDLKGRNTQYF